This T cell receptor beta chain was sequenced during a study of blood T cell repertoires in COVID-19. In the study overall: Samples of COVID-19 (acute and convalescent) were obtained from the United States, Italy and Spain.

TCRdb's copy holds only in-frame clones and misses some; the assay was immunoSEQ multiplex PCR. The sample contains a few hundred thousand clones, around 85% of which appear only once. The V and J ends lost 5 bases and 0 bases, in that order; junction bases with no gene match: 13. The CDR3 has 18 residues. Germline V CDR1 and CDR2: SGHVS, FNYEAQ. Sequenced: peripheral blood. The gene calls are TRBV7-6 and TRBJ2-4; TRBD2 agrees at 7 bases. The TCR was taken from a woman between 65 and 79 years old with acute or convalescent COVID-19. The DNA of the CDR3 is TGTGCCAGCAGCCCAGTTCGGGGGGATACACTAGCCAAAAACATTCAGTACTTC. Translating it yields CASSPVRGDTLAKNIQYF.